Listed here is a single T cell receptor beta chain. The PCR employed 60 Vbeta primers together with 13 Jbeta primers. Profiling relied on immunoSEQ multiplex PCR, and the TCRdb table lists in-frame clones only, not all of them. The sample carries approximately 150,000 clones, 75% to 80% recorded once. This sample was included in a study of cytomegalovirus exposure and HLA in healthy donors. The source is a female donor in good health and CMV-seronegative. The source material was PBMCs.

CDR3 residues: CASSEGLRSVGTDTQYF. DNA for the CDR3: TGTGCCAGCAGTGAAGGATTGCGGTCAGTGGGCACAGATACGCAGTATTTT. This sequence joins TRBV25-1 and TRBJ2-3; D remains unclear. Germline-derived CDR1 and CDR2 are MGHDK and SYGVNS. V lost 2 bases, J lost 1 base, and 16 bases lay in between. CDR3 length equals 17 residues.